The clone carrying this T cell receptor (beta chain) was observed a single time. Its antigen remains unidentified. This entry belongs to a study of T cell clones after liver transplantation. Unmatched junction bases numbered 5, after V lost 2 bases and J lost 6 bases. Germline CDR1 and CDR2: SEHNR and FQNEAQ (reference sequence). There are 15 residues in the CDR3. Study observations and caveats: Donor-reactive sequences fell more than third party-reactive ones, suggesting partial deletion.

Libraries were prepared by immunoSEQ multiplex PCR; TCRdb keeps only in-frame clonotypes and omits some of them. The repertoire holds about 6,200 clones, with roughly 80% as singletons. The sample here was CD8+ T cells from blood, taken approximately 3.5 years after liver transplant. This clonotype was sampled from a human patient who received a liver transplant. Some of the T cells may derive from the graft donor. The chain joins TRBV7-9 to TRBJ2-2, with 8 bases fitting TRBD1. CDR3 coding DNA: TGTGCCAGCAGCTTAAGGGAGACAGGGGCCGGGGAGCTGTTTTTT. This translates into CASSLRETGAGELFF.